The 21 T cell receptor beta chains presented below share a single source sample, sequenced in a study of graft-versus-host responses after intestinal transplantation. The data were produced by immunoSEQ multiplex PCR, yet TCRdb's version contains in-frame clones alone and is incomplete. The sample yields approximately 100,000 clones, roughly 84% seen once. What these receptors recognize is not known. The source material was unstimulated CD4+ T cells sorted from spleen or lymph node cells, sampled before intestinal transplant. The receptors derive from a human donor who received an intestinal transplant.

The chain combines TRBV2 with TRBJ1-5; a weak D match, TRBD1 (5 bases). The CDR3 is made up of 15 amino acids. Germline-derived CDR1 and CDR2 are SNHLY and FYNNEI. The V end was cut by 5 bases, the J end by 1 base, with 12 bases between. CDR3 amino acids: CASSNRDGSNQPQHF. CDR3 nucleotides: TGTGCCAGCAGTAACCGGGACGGGAGCAATCAGCCCCAGCATTTT.

This sequence joins TRBV5-1 and TRBJ2-7, with a possible D match to TRBD1 (6 bases). Trimming took 0 bases from V and 5 from J, leaving 15 bases between them. Looked up from germline, CDR1 is SGHRS and CDR2 is YFSETQ. The CDR3 spans 15 residues. The CDR3 DNA is TGCGCCAGCAGCTTGGAGTTCAGGGGCCACCACGAGCAGTACTTC. Translated: CASSLEFRGHHEQYF.

V is TRBV2 and J is TRBJ1-2; 7 bases map to TRBD1. The germline V gene encodes CDR1 SNHLY and CDR2 FYNNEI. The CDR3 has 14 amino acids. V was clipped by 2 bases and J by 0 bases; unmatched bases: 0. CDR3 sequence: CASSEQGANYGYTF. In DNA form, the CDR3 reads TGTGCCAGCAGTGAACAGGGGGCTAACTATGGCTACACCTTC.

The chain carries TRBV4-2 and TRBJ1-5, with D perhaps matching TRBD1 (5 bases). Germline-derived CDR1 and CDR2 are LGHNA and YNFKEQ. The ends were cut back, 2 bases at V and 7 bases at J, with 15 bases in the middle. This CDR3 has 15 amino acids. The CDR3 spells CASSQPGDGDQPQHF. CDR3 coding DNA: TGTGCCAGCAGCCAACCCGGTGACGGGGACCAGCCCCAGCATTTT.

In this sample, this clone turned up once. This CDR3 is CASTFLGNTEAFF. The CDR3 region has the DNA TGTGCCAGTACCTTCCTAGGGAACACTGAAGCTTTCTTT. The gene calls are TRBV19 and TRBJ1-1; D is unresolved. The CDR3 is made up of 13 amino acids. Trimming cost V 7 bases and J 1 base, with 10 bases left between them. Germline V gene data show CDR1 as LNHDA and CDR2 as SQIVND (reference sequence).

To note about this clone: The limits of the CDR3 on the DNA are not certain, so only TCRdb's listed CDR3 is given. The V gene is TRBV30, the J gene TRBJ1-1; TRBD1 is taken as the D call from the table, unchecked against the DNA. The CDR3 is 9 residues long, counting both termini. Germline V CDR1 and CDR2: GTSNPN, SVGIG (reference sequence). This CDR3 reads CAWGTGSVF.

The chain carries TRBV4-1 and TRBJ2-1, with 15 bases identical to TRBD2. The CDR3 is 20 residues long. In germline, CDR1 is MGHRA, CDR2 YSYEKL. V shed 3 bases and J 3 bases; nucleotides not matched to a gene: 12. CDR3 DNA: TGCGCCAGCAGCCACCGGACTAGCGGGGGGGCCGGGTATGGCTACAATGAGCAGTTCTTC. Encoded protein: CASSHRTSGGAGYGYNEQFF.

The V and J genes are TRBV6-1 and TRBJ1-5; 10 nucleotides match TRBD1. CDR1 MNHNS and CDR2 SASEGT come from the germline V gene. Unmatched junction bases numbered 2, after V lost 6 bases and J lost 0 bases. The CDR3 spans 15 residues. Here the CDR3 DNA reads TGTGCCAGCAGGGGACAGGGGAGTAGCAATCAGCCCCAGCATTTT. Translation: CASRGQGSSNQPQHF.

The gene calls are TRBV28 and TRBJ2-6; possible D gene TRBD2, 7 bases. Looked up from germline, CDR1 is MDHEN and CDR2 is SYDVKM. The length of the CDR3 is 20 residues. The V end lost 4 bases, the J end lost 0 bases, and 22 bases lay between the germline ends. In DNA form, the CDR3 reads TGTGCCAGCAGTTCCGCGGGGGCGGGTGCAGGGCACTCTGGGGCCAACGTCCTGACTTTC. The encoded protein is CASSSAGAGAGHSGANVLTF.

This chain uses TRBV29-1 with TRBJ1-1; D is unresolved. The CDR3 sequence is 12 residues long. Trimming removed 6 bases at V and 11 bases at J, with 19 bases between. Germline V gene sequence: CDR1 SQVTM, CDR2 ANQGSEA. The CDR3, as DNA: TGCAGCGTGGTAGGACGGACTATCGGGGCTTTCTTT. Protein sequence: CSVVGRTIGAFF.

The V and J genes are TRBV7-2 and TRBJ2-3; 8 positions match TRBD2. CDR1 SGHTA and CDR2 FQGNSA come from the germline V gene. The CDR3 consists of 14 residues. Trimming removed 1 base from V and 6 bases from J; junction bases left unmatched: 3. The CDR3 DNA reads TGTGCCAGCAGCTTAGAAGCGGGAGCGGATACGCAGTATTTT. The encoded protein is CASSLEAGADTQYF.

The chain couples TRBV4-1 to TRBJ2-3, with a tentative D call TRBD2 (5 bases). CDR1 MGHRA and CDR2 YSYEKL come from the germline V gene. The CDR3 covers 14 residues. V was trimmed by 4 bases and J by 6 bases, leaving 14 bases between them. The CDR3 spells CASSRFERGDTQYF. Written as DNA, the CDR3 is TGCGCCAGCAGCCGTTTCGAGCGAGGGGATACGCAGTATTTT.

CDR3 in amino acids: CASSQGFPNYGYTF. The CDR3 DNA sequence: TGTGCCAGCAGCCAGGGGTTTCCCAACTATGGCTACACCTTC. The V and J genes are TRBV14 and TRBJ1-2; no reliable D call. This CDR3 is built from 14 residues. V lost 3 bases, J lost 2 bases, and 10 bases lay in between. Germline-derived CDR1 and CDR2 are SGHDN and FVKESK.

As regards this clone: Other DNA sequences in the sample encode the same CDR3. The chain carries TRBV30 and TRBJ1-5, with 7 bases aligning to TRBD1. This CDR3 contains 13 residues. CDR1 GTSNPN and CDR2 SVGIG come from the germline V gene (reference sequence). J lost 4 bases, V lost 0 bases, and 0 bases had no gene match. CDR3 sequence reads: CAWSVRGNQPQHF. The CDR3 nucleotides are TGTGCCTGGAGTGTCAGGGGGAATCAGCCCCAGCATTTT.

The genes are TRBV28 and TRBJ1-4, with a tentative D call TRBD1 (5 bases). CDR1 is MDHEN, CDR2 SYDVKM, per germline. V lost 6 bases and J lost 8, with 31 bases in between. The CDR3 runs 19 residues. The CDR3 DNA follows: TGTGCCAGCAGACCCGGGGGTCTTCGTCGCCCCCGATTTTGGGAAAAACTGTTTTTT. It encodes CASRPGGLRRPRFWEKLFF.

The chain is built from TRBV7-9 and TRBJ2-7; D is possibly TRBD1 (5 bases). Trimming pared 5 bases from V and 0 bases from J, leaving 11 bases between. CDR1 SEHNR and CDR2 FQNEAQ come from the germline V gene (reference sequence). There are 14 residues in the CDR3. The CDR3 nucleotides read TGTGCCAGCAGCCCTCAGGGTTTCTCCTACGAGCAGTACTTC. Amino acid sequence: CASSPQGFSYEQYF. The full variable domain, rest sourced from reference TRBV7-9 and TRBJ2-7, is DTGVSQNPRHKITKRGQNVTFRCDPISEHNRLYWYRQTLGQGPEFLTYFQNEAQLEKSRLLSDRFSAERPKGSFSTLEIQRTEQGDSAMYLCASSPQGFSYEQYFGPGTRLTVT.

The J gene is TRBJ2-5, the V gene TRBV5-1; the D gene could be TRBD1 or TRBD2 (5 bases each). V lost 5 bases and J lost 3, with 11 bases in between. The CDR3 totals 13 residues. CDR1 and CDR2 from the germline V gene are SGHRS and YFSETQ. The CDR3 DNA sequence: TGCGCCAGCAGAGGGACGGAAAAAGAGACCCAGTACTTC. This translates into CASRGTEKETQYF. The variable domain in full, completed from reference TRBV5-1 and TRBJ2-5, reads KAGVTQTPRYLIKTRGQQVTLSCSPISGHRSVSWYQQTPGQGLQFLFEYFSETQRNKGNFPGRFSGRQFSNSRSEMNVSTLELGDSALYLCASRGTEKETQYFGPGTRLLVL.

The rearrangement joins TRBV7-9 to TRBJ2-5; D unclear. The CDR3 is 17 amino acids. V lost 2 bases, J lost 1 base, and 17 bases lay in between. The germline V gene encodes CDR1 SEHNR and CDR2 FQNEAQ (reference sequence). CDR3 protein: CASSLKGKLGSQETQYF. In DNA, the CDR3 is TGTGCCAGCAGCTTAAAAGGTAAGCTGGGGTCCCAAGAGACCCAGTACTTC.

The chain combines TRBV28 with TRBJ2-3, with D perhaps TRBD1 or TRBD2 (5 bases each). The CDR3 extends over 16 amino acids. Trimming removed 6 bases at V and 0 bases at J, with 16 bases between. Germline lookup yields CDR1 MDHEN and CDR2 SYDVKM. CDR3 nucleotides: TGTGCCAGCAGCGAATTCGGGACGAGAAGCACAGATACGCAGTATTTT. Its protein is CASSEFGTRSTDTQYF. The full variable domain, rest sourced from reference TRBV28 and TRBJ2-3, is DVKVTQSSRYLVKRTGEKVFLECVQDMDHENMFWYRQDPGLGLRLIYFSYDVKMKEKGDIPEGYSVSREKKERFSLILESASTNQTSMYLCASSEFGTRSTDTQYFGPGTRLTVL.

CDR3 nucleotide sequence: TGTGCCAGCAGTTTATGGGGCAGGGGCTATGGCTACACCTTC. This gives the protein CASSLWGRGYGYTF. The rearrangement links TRBV27 to TRBJ1-2, with D perhaps matching TRBD1 (6 bases). Germline V gives CDR1 MNHEY, CDR2 SMNVEV (reference sequence). With 1 base removed from V and 4 bases from J, the gap between germline ends came to 10 bases. The CDR3 has 14 residues.

The chain has TRBV6-6 and TRBJ1-2; unclear D gene. The V end was cut by 2 bases, the J end by 5 bases, with 6 bases between. The CDR3 sequence is 12 residues long. Looked up from germline, CDR1 is MNHNY and CDR2 is SVGAGI (reference sequence). Here the CDR3 DNA reads TGTGCCAGCAGTTACCGGGGATATGGCTACACCTTC. It encodes CASSYRGYGYTF.